The present T cell receptor (beta chain) was sequenced within a study of blood T cells in healthy people across ages. A J-beta primer mix and a sample-barcoded 5' primer were used in a second PCR of roughly 7 to 12 cycles. MiXCR, run by TCRdb on the 5' RACE reads, gives a single entry per CDR3 protein. The table includes about 690,000 distinct CDR3 sequences, roughly 41% detected once. The CDR3 loop spans 15 amino acids. Germline CDR1 MDHEN, CDR2 SYDVKM. V lost 10 bases, J lost 5 bases, and 23 bases lay in between. The sample comprised blood. The gene calls are TRBV28 and TRBJ1-1, with a tentative D call TRBD1 (5 bases). The receptor comes from an older man in good health. The DNA for the CDR3 is TGTGCCAACAGATCTTGGGGCCAGGGAGGAACTGAAGCTTTCTTT. Its protein product is CANRSWGQGGTEAFF.